This T cell receptor beta chain was found in a study of CD4 T cells in relation to SARS-CoV-2 and coronaviruses. TCRdb's copy holds only in-frame clones and misses some; the assay was immunoSEQ multiplex PCR. The data contain 28,000 or so clones, over 60% of them singletons. Before the COVID-19 pandemic, during about 2010-2018, CD4+ T cells were taken from unexposed donors. CD4+ T cells were isolated from the cells after less than 13 days of culture. Testing used SARS-CoV-2 S/N and four cold-coronavirus spikes on unexposed-donor CD4+ T cells, cells permitting. Each well had two million PBMCs in approximately 5% human AB serum with IL-2. In regard to this clone: What it recognizes is unknown.

V lost 4 bases and J lost 8; bases outside the gene matches: 9. The CDR3 has 15 amino acids. Germline loops: CDR1 LNHDA, CDR2 SQIVND (reference sequence). Sequenced: CD4+ T cells from PBMCs, cultured in vitro. The chain combines TRBV19 with TRBJ1-4; TRBD1 aligns across 8 bases. This sequence was found in a human donor in good health. The CDR3 protein is CASSKTGADGEKLFF. The CDR3 DNA sequence: TGTGCCAGTAGTAAGACAGGGGCCGACGGGGAAAAACTGTTTTTT.